These T cell receptor beta chains were read from a single sample in a study of Graves' ophthalmopathy and Graves' hyperthyroidism. TCRdb fed the multiplex PCR reads into MiXCR, producing one record per CDR3 protein. The table includes roughly 480,000 distinct CDR3 sequences, around an eighth detected once. Sequenced material: blood. These receptors originate from a woman in her twenties or thirties with Graves' ophthalmopathy. CDR3s include the opening cysteine and the closing phenylalanine or tryptophan.

V gene	J gene	CDR3 protein
TRBV15	TRBJ1-2	CATSPTHRDPYGYTF
TRBV6-2/TRBV6-3	TRBJ1-1	CASSPGVQTEAFF
TRBV6-1	TRBJ2-7	CASSEFGTGVPYEQYF
TRBV12-3/TRBV12-4	TRBJ2-7	CASTPSGNYEQYF
TRBV11-2	TRBJ1-5	CASGQDSNQPQHF
TRBV12-3/TRBV12-4	TRBJ1-6	CASSSGQVNSPLHF
TRBV2	TRBJ2-7	CASSEETVNGEQYF
TRBV5-1	TRBJ2-2	CASKRTSRDTGELFF
TRBV20-1	TRBJ2-5	CSARKPGRLAGGLGTQYF
TRBV6-1	TRBJ1-2	CASSPAHGAYGYTF
TRBV19	TRBJ1-2	CASSINYGYTF
TRBV29-1	TRBJ2-7	CRVEGLRGSSYEQYF
TRBV3-1	TRBJ1-2	CASSPERLQSARIYGYTF
TRBV29-1	TRBJ1-2	CSVTPTGKDYGHTF
TRBV27	TRBJ1-5	CASSLSDSNQPQHF
TRBV29-1	TRBJ2-7	CSVEFLGVSSYEQYF
TRBV24-1	TRBJ2-7	CATSDRAGAIYEQYF
TRBV2	TRBJ1-5	CASSDGGTGGNPGNQPQHF
TRBV4-1	TRBJ2-7	CASSPVDRNIEQYF
TRBV6-2/TRBV6-3	TRBJ2-5	CASSYPGFGLGGTQYF
TRBV2	TRBJ2-7	CASSEYRSVTYEQYF
TRBV11-1	TRBJ1-2	CASSPRLTYGYTF
TRBV11-2	TRBJ1-6	CASSPPGQISPLHF
TRBV9	TRBJ2-5	CASSVGTGGFGETQYF
TRBV12-3/TRBV12-4	TRBJ2-5	CASSFQGSETQYF
TRBV3-1	TRBJ2-7	CASSQVRASGSYEQYF
TRBV18	TRBJ1-1	CASSARQWDTEAFF
TRBV5-1	TRBJ2-2	CASSTFEASGTGELFF
TRBV2	TRBJ2-7	CASEYTGVGSYEQYF
TRBV5-1	TRBJ2-2	CASSVDRSSNTGELFF
TRBV6-1	TRBJ1-2	CASSKVENYGYTF
TRBV7-8	TRBJ2-7	CASLVTGDDEQYF
TRBV12-3/TRBV12-4	TRBJ1-1	CASSFFADLNTEAFF
TRBV6-5	TRBJ2-2	CASRSRQGGPGELFF
TRBV2	TRBJ2-7	CASSPVGGEIYEQYF
TRBV6-1	TRBJ1-1	CASRTQGGPEAFF
TRBV6-1	TRBJ1-2	CASSEPGRRDDYGYTF
TRBV11-2	TRBJ2-3	CASSLTSGGVPTQYF
TRBV28	TRBJ2-7	CASSFPRRDSSYEQYF
TRBV20-1	TRBJ2-5	CSAPPGVPETQYF